This entry features one TCR beta chain sequence. Its target is not known. The data were taken from a study of cytomegalovirus exposure and HLA in healthy donors. About the study: One earlier analysis, a look at roughly 180 million T cells, found 100 million to 130 million unique TCR beta sequences. The study, taken as a whole, reports: The authors enumerated some 160 TCR beta chains as linked to cytomegalovirus. In an earlier analysis, about 87% or about 30%: the productive usage of most TCR beta V segments. A missense DCLRE1C variant was associated with V- and J-gene trimming of TCR beta chains in a later analysis, and an independent cohort replicated the association.

Germline V gene lookup returns CDR1 SEHNR and CDR2 FQNEAQ (reference sequence). With 6 bases removed from V and 5 bases from J, the gap between germline ends came to 11 bases. The CDR3 length is 13 residues. Researchers ran the PCR with 60 Vbeta and 13 Jbeta primers. Generated by immunoSEQ multiplex PCR, the TCRdb table keeps only in-frame clones and is missing some. The sample lists over 40,000 clones, about 85% occurring once. This receptor was taken from a woman between 40 and 55 years old in good health and CMV-seropositive. The sequenced sample consisted of PBMCs. The chain carries TRBV7-9 and TRBJ1-5; D unclear. CDR3 region: CASRLASDQPQHF. DNA of the CDR3: TGTGCCAGCAGACTAGCTTCCGATCAGCCCCAGCATTTT.